These T cell receptor beta chains were read from a single sample in a study of blood T cell repertoires in COVID-19. TCRdb keeps only in-frame clones here, not all; method: immunoSEQ multiplex PCR. The table records about 190,000 clones, approximately 80% of them present only once. Material: peripheral blood. The receptors originated from a woman aged 50 to 65 with acute or convalescent COVID-19. Each CDR3 is given with its conserved first and last residue. The order of the fields is V gene, J gene, D gene, clone size, CDR3 protein, CDR3 DNA. D genes are given only for firm matches. Some rows have no size entry. The others give once, few or many, or a class for an expanded clone.

V: TRBV5-5
J: TRBJ1-5
D: TRBD1
size: NA
CDR3: CASSPPGQGRYSNQPQHF
DNA: TGTGCCAGCAGCCCGCCGGGACAGGGGCGTTATAGCAATCAGCCCCAGCATTTT

V: TRBV6-6
J: TRBJ1-5
D: NA
size: NA
CDR3: CASSRGQFDQPQHF
DNA: TGTGCCAGCAGCCGTGGACAGTTTGATCAGCCCCAGCATTTT

V: TRBV28
J: TRBJ1-1
D: NA
size: NA
CDR3: CASSFRGLWAFF
DNA: TGTGCCAGCAGTTTTCGCGGTTTGTGGGCTTTCTTT

V: TRBV10-3
J: TRBJ2-7
D: NA
size: NA
CDR3: CAISGSTYEQYF
DNA: TGTGCCATCAGTGGTAGTACCTACGAGCAGTACTTC

V: TRBV23-1
J: TRBJ2-2
D: TRBD1
size: few
CDR3: CASSQSGRGRLNTGELFF
DNA: TGCGCCAGCAGTCAATCGGGCAGGGGGCGCCTGAACACCGGGGAGCTGTTTTTT

V: TRBV25-1
J: TRBJ2-6
D: NA
size: NA
CDR3: CASRGDSGANVLTF
DNA: TGTGCCAGCAGAGGGGACTCTGGGGCCAACGTCCTGACTTTC

V: TRBV4-3
J: TRBJ1-4
D: NA
size: NA
CDR3: CASSLRQGANEKLFF
DNA: TGCGCCAGCAGCCTACGACAAGGGGCTAATGAAAAACTGTTTTTT

V: TRBV28
J: TRBJ2-7
D: TRBD1
size: NA
CDR3: CASRQGGTYEQYF
DNA: TGTGCCAGCCGACAGGGGGGGACCTACGAGCAGTACTTC

V: TRBV5-1
J: TRBJ1-4
D: TRBD1
size: NA
CDR3: CASSLVPGQGTGEKLFF
DNA: TGCGCCAGCAGCTTGGTCCCGGGACAGGGAACGGGAGAAAAACTGTTTTTT

V: TRBV30
J: TRBJ1-5
D: TRBD1
size: few
CDR3: CAWSSTGQGALSNQPQHF
DNA: TGTGCCTGGAGCTCGACGGGACAGGGGGCTTTGAGCAATCAGCCCCAGCATTTT

V: TRBV28
J: TRBJ1-6
D: NA
size: NA
CDR3: CASGLFTSDSPLHF
DNA: TGTGCCAGCGGCTTGTTTACCTCCGATTCACCCCTCCACTTT

V: TRBV28
J: TRBJ1-3
D: TRBD1
size: once
CDR3: CASSSPWTGPGNTIYF
DNA: TGTGCCAGCAGTTCCCCCTGGACAGGGCCAGGAAACACCATATATTTT

V: TRBV30
J: TRBJ1-3
D: NA
size: NA
CDR3: CAWCKRRAGAGNTIYF
DNA: TGTGCCTGGTGCAAGAGAAGGGCCGGGGCTGGAAACACCATATATTTT

V: TRBV18
J: TRBJ1-4
D: TRBD1
size: NA
CDR3: CASSPSGTAYEKLFF
DNA: TGTGCCAGCTCACCATCCGGGACAGCCTATGAAAAACTGTTTTTT

V: TRBV28
J: TRBJ1-5
D: NA
size: NA
CDR3: CASRLQGRGEGQPQHF
DNA: TGTGCCAGCAGACTTCAAGGACGGGGGGAAGGTCAGCCCCAGCATTTT

V: TRBV19
J: TRBJ1-2
D: NA
size: once
CDR3: CASSIDSAGAIYGYTF
DNA: TGTGCCAGTAGTATAGATTCGGCAGGGGCCATCTATGGCTACACCTTC

V: TRBV24-1
J: TRBJ2-2
D: NA
size: NA
CDR3: CATSDRTVNTGELFF
DNA: TGTGCCACCAGTGATCGGACAGTGAACACCGGGGAGCTGTTTTTT

V: TRBV6-2/TRBV6-3
J: TRBJ2-7
D: TRBD1
size: once
CDR3: CASSSQTGPADEQYF
DNA: TGTGCCAGCAGTTCACAGACAGGGCCGGCCGACGAGCAGTACTTC

V: TRBV19
J: TRBJ1-6
D: NA
size: NA
CDR3: CASSVGGGSPLHF
DNA: TGTGCCAGTAGTGTCGGCGGCGGATCCCCCCTCCACTTT

V: TRBV11-2
J: TRBJ2-7
D: NA
size: NA
CDR3: CASSRPESGAYEQYF
DNA: TGTGCCAGCAGCCGACCCGAGTCAGGGGCCTACGAGCAGTACTTC

V: TRBV3-1/TRBV3-2
J: TRBJ2-7
D: TRBD2
size: NA
CDR3: CASSQDLAGGPRDEQYF
DNA: TGTGCCAGCAGCCAAGATCTAGCGGGGGGTCCACGCGACGAGCAGTACTTC

V: TRBV6-1
J: TRBJ2-3
D: TRBD1
size: NA
CDR3: CASSGWTGTGTDTQYF
DNA: TGTGCCAGCAGTGGGTGGACAGGGACTGGCACAGATACGCAGTATTTT

V: TRBV21-1
J: TRBJ2-7
D: NA
size: few
CDR3: CASSPLTGGTSGSVTYYEQYF
DNA: TGTGCCAGCAGCCCCCTAACTGGGGGGACTAGCGGGTCAGTTACCTACTACGAGCAGTACTTC

V: TRBV18
J: TRBJ2-1
D: NA
size: once
CDR3: CASSPWTLNEQFF
DNA: TGTGCCAGCTCACCTTGGACTCTCAATGAGCAGTTCTTC

V: TRBV19
J: TRBJ1-5
D: NA
size: NA
CDR3: CASSITTGLRDQPQHF
DNA: TGTGCCAGTAGTATTACTACAGGGCTTAGGGATCAGCCCCAGCATTTT

V: TRBV18
J: TRBJ1-1
D: NA
size: NA
CDR3: CASSPGGFGDTEAFF
DNA: TGTGCCAGCTCACCGGGCGGGTTCGGAGACACTGAAGCTTTCTTT

V: TRBV5-4
J: TRBJ2-7
D: TRBD1
size: once
CDR3: CASSLTGQGTYEQYF
DNA: TGTGCCAGCAGCTTGACGGGACAGGGCACCTACGAGCAGTACTTC

V: TRBV30
J: TRBJ1-4
D: NA
size: NA
CDR3: CAWNRVRDEKLFF
DNA: TGTGCCTGGAACCGGGTTCGGGATGAAAAACTGTTTTTT

V: TRBV9
J: TRBJ1-2
D: NA
size: NA
CDR3: CASSPILDSYYGYTF
DNA: TGTGCCAGCAGCCCTATCCTGGACAGTTACTATGGCTACACCTTC

V: TRBV19
J: TRBJ1-1
D: TRBD1
size: NA
CDR3: CASSADRGQANTEAFF
DNA: TGTGCCAGTAGTGCTGATCGGGGACAGGCGAACACTGAAGCTTTCTTT

V: TRBV2
J: TRBJ2-7
D: TRBD1
size: NA
CDR3: CASAGTGDNEQYF
DNA: TGTGCCAGCGCGGGGACAGGGGACAACGAGCAGTACTTC

V: TRBV4-2
J: TRBJ2-3
D: TRBD1
size: NA
CDR3: CASSPDRGKDTQYF
DNA: TGTGCCAGCAGCCCGGACAGGGGTAAGGATACGCAGTATTTT

V: TRBV6-5
J: TRBJ2-1
D: TRBD2
size: NA
CDR3: CASSYALAGGGNEQFF
DNA: TGTGCCAGCAGTTACGCTCTAGCGGGAGGAGGCAATGAGCAGTTCTTC

V: TRBV18
J: TRBJ1-2
D: TRBD1
size: NA
CDR3: CASSPDRVGDGYTF
DNA: TGTGCCAGCTCACCGGACAGGGTGGGTGATGGCTACACCTTC

V: TRBV5-5
J: TRBJ1-1
D: NA
size: NA
CDR3: CASSPDGGKYEAFF
DNA: TGTGCCAGCAGCCCAGACGGGGGAAAATATGAAGCTTTCTTT

V: TRBV6-2/TRBV6-3
J: TRBJ2-7
D: NA
size: NA
CDR3: CASSTTGLYEQYF
DNA: TGTGCCAGCAGTACGACAGGCCTCTACGAGCAGTACTTC

V: TRBV6-2/TRBV6-3
J: TRBJ1-2
D: NA
size: few
CDR3: CASSLILGREDVGYTF
DNA: TGTGCCAGCAGTCTCATTCTAGGCAGGGAGGATGTCGGCTACACCTTC

V: TRBV5-1
J: TRBJ1-3
D: TRBD1
size: NA
CDR3: CASSAGGTGGNTIYF
DNA: TGCGCCAGCAGCGCAGGGGGCACGGGTGGAAACACCATATATTTT

V: TRBV14
J: TRBJ2-1
D: TRBD2
size: NA
CDR3: CASSQGLAGSEQFF
DNA: TGTGCCAGCAGCCAAGGACTAGCCGGGTCGGAGCAGTTCTTC

V: TRBV5-1
J: TRBJ2-3
D: NA
size: NA
CDR3: CASSLEGWVPDTQYF
DNA: TGCGCCAGCAGCTTGGAGGGGTGGGTACCAGATACGCAGTATTTT

V: TRBV12-3/TRBV12-4
J: TRBJ2-7
D: TRBD1
size: NA
CDR3: CASSPTGSYEQYF
DNA: TGTGCCAGCAGTCCGACAGGGTCCTACGAGCAGTACTTC

V: TRBV7-6
J: TRBJ1-6
D: NA
size: NA
CDR3: CASSSLGAANNSPLHF
DNA: TGTGCCAGCAGCTCCTTAGGTGCGGCGAATAATTCACCCCTCCACTTT

V: TRBV19
J: TRBJ1-2
D: NA
size: NA
CDR3: CASSQVNYGYTF
DNA: TGTGCCAGTAGTCAGGTTAACTATGGCTACACCTTC

V: TRBV12-5
J: TRBJ1-5
D: NA
size: few
CDR3: CASGGGLINQPQHF
DNA: TGTGCTAGTGGTGGGGGACTGATTAATCAGCCCCAGCATTTT

V: TRBV3-1/TRBV3-2
J: TRBJ2-3
D: NA
size: NA
CDR3: CASSPRRGAGDTQYF
DNA: TGTGCCAGCAGCCCCCGGCGGGGCGCCGGTGATACGCAGTATTTT

V: TRBV19
J: TRBJ1-1
D: NA
size: many
CDR3: CASRSIRGTVNTEAFF
DNA: TGTGCCAGTAGATCTATACGGGGGACGGTGAACACTGAAGCTTTCTTT

V: TRBV9
J: TRBJ2-5
D: TRBD2
size: NA
CDR3: CASSAGLADETQYF
DNA: TGTGCCAGCAGCGCGGGACTAGCTGATGAGACCCAGTACTTC

V: TRBV5-4
J: TRBJ2-2
D: NA
size: NA
CDR3: CASSLKGGTGELFF
DNA: TGTGCCAGCAGCTTGAAAGGGGGCACCGGGGAGCTGTTTTTT

V: TRBV29-1
J: TRBJ2-7
D: NA
size: NA
CDR3: CSVEGTHSYEQYF
DNA: TGCAGCGTTGAGGGGACTCACAGTTACGAGCAGTACTTC

V: TRBV29-1
J: TRBJ1-2
D: TRBD1
size: NA
CDR3: CSVWGQGARGYTF
DNA: TGCAGCGTTTGGGGACAGGGGGCTCGCGGCTACACCTTC

V: TRBV4-3
J: TRBJ1-3
D: NA
size: NA
CDR3: CASSRDISGNTIYF
DNA: TGCGCCAGCAGCCGGGACATCTCTGGAAACACCATATATTTT

V: TRBV12-3/TRBV12-4
J: TRBJ2-5
D: NA
size: NA
CDR3: CASTNREETQYF
DNA: TGTGCCAGCACAAACAGGGAAGAGACCCAGTACTTC

V: TRBV15
J: TRBJ2-3
D: TRBD2
size: NA
CDR3: CATSGLAGGHTDTQYF
DNA: TGTGCCACCAGCGGATTGGCGGGAGGCCACACAGATACGCAGTATTTT